Presented here are 27 T cell receptor beta chains from one specimen sequenced in a study of read filtering for tumor transcriptome and immune sequencing. From 300 to 450 ng of RNA, a library with molecular barcoded alpha/delta and beta/gamma adaptors was made. TCRdb reanalysed the reads using MiXCR and keeps one entry per CDR3 protein. The table has approximately 90,000 distinct CDR3 sequences, roughly an eighth seen once. What was sequenced was a population of CD138-negative cells sorted from bone marrow. Receptors were obtained from a donor aged 40 or older with multiple myeloma.

This clonotype was counted ten times or more. The rearrangement links TRBV7-9 to TRBJ1-1; D is ambiguous. Trimming stripped 2 bases from V and 1 base from J, with 8 bases between. The CDR3 is made up of 14 amino acids. Germline CDR1 is SEHNR and CDR2 is FQNEAQ (reference sequence). CDR3 sequence: CASSLQAGNTEAFF. The CDR3 nucleotides read TGTGCCAGCAGCTTACAGGCGGGGAACACTGAAGCTTTCTTT.

This clonotype has ten or more counts. The chain links TRBV6-2 or TRBV6-3 to TRBJ2-1, with 9 bases that match TRBD2. There are 15 residues in the CDR3. Germline CDR1 reads MNHEY; CDR2 reads SVGEGT. Trimming removed 2 bases from V and 3 bases from J; junction bases left unmatched: 2. CDR3 region: CASSYLSGGYNEQFF. The CDR3 DNA follows: TGTGCCAGCAGTTACCTTAGCGGGGGCTACAATGAGCAGTTCTTC.

At least ten counts were recorded for this clonotype. This chain uses TRBV5-1 with TRBJ2-5; D is perhaps TRBD1 or TRBD2 (5 bases each). The CDR3 is 15 amino acids. The V end was cut by 0 bases, the J end by 2 bases, with 11 bases between. Germline V gene data show CDR1 as SGHRS and CDR2 as YFSETQ. CDR3 sequence reads: CASSLGTLGQETQYF. The CDR3 DNA reads TGCGCCAGCAGCTTGGGGACACTAGGGCAAGAGACCCAGTACTTC.

As to this clonotype: A much larger clone is a single base away; this may be a read error. The V call is TRBV20-1, the J call TRBJ2-1; a possible D gene is TRBD2 (5 bases). This CDR3 contains 11 residues. CDR1 is DFQATT and CDR2 is SNEGSKA in the germline V gene (reference sequence). For the CDR3, the DNA is TGCAGTGCTAGGAGAGCGGAGGAGCAGCTCTTC. The encoded protein is CSARRAEEQLF.

The CDR3 DNA is TGCAGTGCCCCGACAGTGGCCTCCGAGCAGTACTTC. It translates to CSAPTVASEQYF. The rearrangement joins TRBV20-1 to TRBJ2-7; D is perhaps TRBD1 (5 bases). Per germline, CDR1 DFQATT and CDR2 SNEGSKA (reference sequence). V was shortened by 6 bases and J by 6 bases, with 15 bases between the two germline ends. The CDR3 covers 12 residues.

This clonotype was counted at least ten times. J is TRBJ2-3 and V is TRBV7-2; the match to TRBD2 covers 10 bases. The CDR3 length is 17 residues. The germline CDR1 and CDR2 sequences are SGHTA and FQGNSA. Germline trimming cut 0 bases from V and 3 bases from J; bases unmatched to any gene: 6. The CDR3 nucleotides are TGTGCCAGCAGCTTAGCGGGGAGCGGGAGGGCAACAGATACGCAGTATTTT. It is translated as CASSLAGSGRATDTQYF.

This clonotype was counted ten times or more. This chain uses TRBV6-1 with TRBJ1-1, with 8 nucleotides matching TRBD1. This CDR3 contains 16 residues. Germline loops: CDR1 MNHNS, CDR2 SASEGT. V shed 0 bases and J 3 bases; nucleotides not matched to a gene: 6. CDR3 residues: CASSEAQGAGYTEAFF. The CDR3 DNA follows: TGTGCCAGCAGTGAAGCGCAGGGGGCGGGTTACACTGAAGCTTTCTTT.

A note on this clonotype: A read error may be the cause here, since a much bigger clone is one base away. The chain couples TRBV11-2 to TRBJ2-7; 10 nucleotides match TRBD1. CDR1 is SGHAT, CDR2 FQNNGV, per germline. CDR3 size: 13 residues. V was pared by 6 bases and J by 9 bases, with 8 bases of the junction left unmatched. The CDR3 reads CASRQTGGHGQYF. The CDR3 region has the DNA TGTGCCAGCAGACAGACAGGGGGCCACGGGCAGTACTTC.

There are many counts of this clonotype. The chain uses TRBV2 and TRBJ2-3, with 11 positions matching TRBD2. Trimming removed 6 bases from V and 3 bases from J; junction bases left unmatched: 8. There are 16 residues in the CDR3. The germline CDR1 and CDR2 sequences are SNHLY and FYNNEI. In nucleotides, the CDR3 is TGTGCCAGCAGCCAACTAGCGGGAGAAGGTACAGATACGCAGTATTTT. Residues: CASSQLAGEGTDTQYF. The whole variable domain, filled in from reference TRBV2 and TRBJ2-3, reads EPEVTQTPSHQVTQMGQEVILRCVPISNHLYFYWYRQILGQKVEFLVSFYNNEISEKSEIFDDQFSVERPDGSNFTLKIRSTKLEDSAMYFCASSQLAGEGTDTQYFGPGTRLTVL.

This clonotype was seen at least ten times. The chain has TRBV9 and TRBJ2-6; D perhaps matches TRBD2 (5 bases). V was cut by 2 bases and J by 0 bases, with 15 bases left in between. The CDR3 is 18 amino acids. Germline V CDR1 and CDR2: SGDLS, YYNGEE. The CDR3 DNA reads as TGTGCCAGCAGCGTGGATTCGGGGTATTTCTCTGGGGCCAACGTCCTGACTTTC. Its translation is CASSVDSGYFSGANVLTF.

This clonotype was seen many times. This chain links TRBV19 with TRBJ2-1; 7 bases are shared with TRBD2. Looked up from germline, CDR1 is LNHDA and CDR2 is SQIVND (reference sequence). This CDR3 comprises 14 residues. V was pared by 3 bases and J by 6 bases, with 5 bases of the junction left unmatched. This CDR3 is CASSIEGGFNEQFF. DNA of the CDR3: TGTGCCAGTAGTATTGAGGGAGGGTTCAATGAGCAGTTCTTC. The full variable domain, with the rest looked up from reference TRBV19 and TRBJ2-1, is DGGITQSPKYLFRKEGQNVTLSCEQNLNHDAMYWYRQDPGQGLRLIYYSQIVNDFQKGDIAEGYSVSREKKESFPLTVTSAQKNPTAFYLCASSIEGGFNEQFFGPGTRLTVL.

On this clonotype itself: A clone one base away is much larger, so this may be a read error. The chain uses TRBV6-2 or TRBV6-3 and TRBJ2-5; TRBD2 is a possible D gene (5 bases). The CDR3 length is 13 residues. Germline CDR1 reads MNHEY; CDR2 reads SVGEGT. For the CDR3, the DNA is TGTGCCAGCACGGAGGAGTTCTTGGAGACCCAGTGCTTC. It translates to CASTEEFLETQCF.

This clonotype was seen ten or more times. The rearrangement joins TRBV28 to TRBJ1-1; D possibly corresponds to TRBD1 (5 bases). V shed 8 bases and J shed 4 bases, with 11 bases lying between them. Germline V CDR1 and CDR2: MDHEN, SYDVKM. This CDR3 has 12 residues. CDR3 nucleotides: TGTGCCAGCCGGCGGGGACGCACTGAAGCTTTCTTT. Translation gives CASRRGRTEAFF.

This clonotype showed up many times. The chain has TRBV3-1 and TRBJ2-1; 9 bases are shared with TRBD2. This CDR3 is 15 amino acids long. V was pared by 8 bases and J by 7 bases, with 12 bases of the junction left unmatched. Germline CDR1 reads LGHDT; CDR2 reads YNNKEL (reference sequence). This CDR3 reads CASALAAGGPNEQFF. The CDR3 DNA reads as TGTGCCAGCGCCCTAGCGGCGGGAGGGCCTAATGAGCAGTTCTTC.

The table lists this clonotype with many counts. The CDR3 nucleotides are TGCAGTGCCCCCGGGACTAGCGGGGGTGAGCAGTTCTTC. Protein sequence: CSAPGTSGGEQFF. V and J are TRBV20-1 and TRBJ2-1, with TRBD2 identical over 14 bases. With 6 bases clipped from V and 9 bases from J, the junction kept 4 bases outside the gene matches. Germline V lookup: CDR1 DFQATT, CDR2 SNEGSKA (reference sequence). The CDR3 has 13 amino acids.

The table lists this clonotype with a few counts. This may arise from a read error, as a much more abundant clone is one base away. This chain joins TRBV5-1 and TRBJ1-2, with TRBD1 as a possible D gene (5 bases). The germline V gene has CDR1 SGHRS and CDR2 YFSETQ. Trimming cost V 4 bases and J 4 bases, with 17 bases left between them. The CDR3 extends over 15 amino acids. CDR3 residues: CASSHSPDSPYGYTF. The CDR3 nucleotides are TGCGCCAGCAGCCATAGCCCTGACAGCCCCTATGGCTACACCTTC.

This clonotype has a count of ten or more. The V and J genes are TRBV24-1 and TRBJ2-7; D not certain. This CDR3 spans 12 amino acids. Germline CDR1 is KGHDR and CDR2 is SFDVKD. Trimming removed 2 bases at V and 9 bases at J, with 10 bases between. CDR3 amino acids: CATSDSGRPQYF. For the CDR3, the DNA is TGTGCCACCAGTGATTCCGGACGTCCGCAGTACTTC.

This clonotype appeared many times. This chain connects TRBV3-1 to TRBJ1-1; D may be TRBD1 (6 bases). The ends were cut back, 0 bases at V and 8 bases at J, with 13 bases in the middle. This CDR3 is 14 amino acids long. CDR1 and CDR2 from the germline V gene are LGHDT and YNNKEL (reference sequence). The CDR3: CASSQDVDSIEAFF. CDR3 sequence (DNA): TGTGCCAGCAGCCAAGATGTGGACAGCATCGAAGCTTTCTTT.

Many counts were recorded for this clonotype. J is TRBJ2-5 and V is TRBV6-2 or TRBV6-3; 7 bases line up with TRBD1. CDR1 is MNHEY, CDR2 SVGEGT, per germline. With 4 bases clipped from V and 5 bases from J, the junction kept 7 bases outside the gene matches. This CDR3 has 14 residues. CDR3 bases: TGTGCCAGCAGTTCCAAGGGGGCACGGGAGACCCAGTACTTC. This encodes CASSSKGARETQYF.

This clonotype has ten or more counts. This sequence joins TRBV3-1 and TRBJ1-2; possibly TRBD1 for D (5 bases). Per germline, CDR1 LGHDT and CDR2 YNNKEL (reference sequence). Trimming took 2 bases from V and 5 from J, leaving 9 bases between them. This CDR3 region has 13 residues. The CDR3, as DNA: TGTGCCAGCAGCCAAACCCAGGGTTATGGCTACACCTTC. This gives the protein CASSQTQGYGYTF.

There are a few counts of this clonotype. The chain uses TRBV28 and TRBJ2-5; 7 bases are shared with TRBD1. CDR1 is MDHEN and CDR2 is SYDVKM in the germline V gene. CDR3 length equals 12 residues. Losses at the gene ends were 11 bases for V and 3 bases for J; bases not matched to a gene: 6. CDR3 coding DNA: TGTGCCGGCCAGACAGGGAAAGAGACCCAGTACTTC. Translating it yields CAGQTGKETQYF. Full variable domain (rest looked up from reference TRBV28 and TRBJ2-5): DVKVTQSSRYLVKRTGEKVFLECVQDMDHENMFWYRQDPGLGLRLIYFSYDVKMKEKGDIPEGYSVSREKKERFSLILESASTNQTSMYLCAGQTGKETQYFGPGTRLLVL.

This clonotype was detected many times. V gene TRBV6-5 combines with J gene TRBJ2-3; D is ambiguous. This CDR3 is built from 11 residues. The germline CDR1 and CDR2 sequences are MNHEY and SVGAGI. V shed 2 bases and J shed 5 bases, with 2 bases lying between them. The CDR3 here is CASSYGDTQYF. The CDR3 region has the DNA TGTGCCAGCAGTTACGGAGATACGCAGTATTTT.

At least ten counts were recorded for this clonotype. The rearrangement joins TRBV7-9 to TRBJ2-1; possible D gene TRBD2, 6 bases. There are 15 residues in the CDR3. Germline V gene sequence: CDR1 SEHNR, CDR2 FQNEAQ (reference sequence). Trimming stripped 0 bases from V and 2 bases from J, with 8 bases between. The DNA for the CDR3 is TGTGCCAGCAGCTTAGCTAGCGGCCCCTACAATGAGCAGTTCTTC. It yields the protein CASSLASGPYNEQFF. Drawing the rest from reference TRBV7-9 and TRBJ2-1, the complete variable domain is DTGVSQNPRHKITKRGQNVTFRCDPISEHNRLYWYRQTLGQGPEFLTYFQNEAQLEKSRLLSDRFSAERPKGSFSTLEIQRTEQGDSAMYLCASSLASGPYNEQFFGPGTRLTVL.

There are many counts of this clonotype. The chain couples TRBV7-3 to TRBJ2-1; 7 nucleotides match TRBD2. With V trimmed by 2 bases and J by 1 base, 2 bases remained unmatched. Germline V CDR1 and CDR2: SGHTA, FQGTGA. This CDR3 has 15 residues. The DNA of the CDR3 is TGTGCCAGCAGCTTACGCGGGAGTTCCTACAATGAGCAGTTCTTC. Its protein product is CASSLRGSSYNEQFF.

Many counts were recorded for this clonotype. The rearrangement uses TRBV20-1 and TRBJ2-1; TRBD2 might be the D (6 bases). Looked up from germline, CDR1 is DFQATT and CDR2 is SNEGSKA (reference sequence). V was trimmed by 5 bases and J by 14 bases, leaving 16 bases between them. The CDR3 is made up of 11 amino acids. The CDR3 protein is CSAPLGEVEFF. CDR3 coding DNA: TGCAGTGCTCCCCTCGGGGAGGTGGAGTTCTTC.

This clonotype was seen at least ten times. The chain couples TRBV6-2 or TRBV6-3 to TRBJ2-7; 7 bases agree with TRBD2. The germline V gene has CDR1 MNHEY and CDR2 SVGEGT. V was clipped by 4 bases and J by 3 bases; unmatched bases: 6. The CDR3 is 14 residues long. The CDR3 protein is CASSWPGGSYEQYF. The CDR3 nucleotides are TGTGCCAGCAGTTGGCCCGGGGGGAGCTACGAGCAGTACTTC.

This clonotype showed up many times. The V call is TRBV20-1, the J call TRBJ2-5; 7 bases map to TRBD1. This CDR3 comprises 14 residues. Germline V gene sequence: CDR1 DFQATT, CDR2 SNEGSKA (reference sequence). V gave up 6 bases and J gave up 4 bases; unmatched junction bases: 11. This CDR3 reads CSAPTGAVRETQYF. Written as DNA, the CDR3 is TGCAGTGCACCTACAGGGGCCGTACGAGAGACCCAGTACTTC.